The 24 T cell receptor beta chains presented below share a single source sample, sequenced in a study of siplizumab effects on memory and regulatory T cells (dated by TCRdb to between 2019 and 2020). The library came from the immunoSEQ multiplex PCR assay. TCRdb obtained this table from immuneACCESS and retained in-frame rearrangements with V and J assigned. These tables miss some clones; where compared with another copy, unresolved V genes account for less than half of the shortfall, and the remainder is unexplained. The sample table records more than 60,000 clones; roughly 93% of these occur just once. Less than 5.5% of the sample comes from the top ten. Sequencing was performed on CD8+ T cells sorted from blood. The receptors shown here come from a human donor in good health.

The rearrangement uses TRBV27 and TRBJ1-4; weak D call: TRBD1 (5 bases). CDR3 size: 15 residues. V lost 5 bases and J lost 0, with 10 bases in between. Germline CDR1 MNHEY, CDR2 SMNVEV (reference sequence). DNA for the CDR3: TGTGCCAGCAGTCCGGGGCCTGCAACTAATGAAAAACTGTTTTTT. The encoded protein is CASSPGPATNEKLFF.

The chain recombines TRBV28 with TRBJ2-7; 7 bases fit TRBD1. Unmatched junction bases numbered 11, after V lost 5 bases and J lost 7 bases. CDR1 is MDHEN, CDR2 SYDVKM, per germline. The CDR3 length is 14 residues. CDR3 nucleotide sequence: TGTGCCAGCAGTGTCCCGGGACAGTCGGAGGAGCAGTACTTC. It encodes CASSVPGQSEEQYF.

The DNA for the CDR3 is TGTGCCAGCAGCTTTGCGGGACCAGTTGAAGCTTTCTTT. Translating gives CASSFAGPVEAFF. V is TRBV11-2 and J is TRBJ1-1, with D perhaps TRBD1 (5 bases). This CDR3 is built from 13 residues. Germline-derived CDR1 and CDR2 are SGHAT and FQNNGV. V was shortened by 3 bases and J by 7 bases, with 12 bases between the two germline ends.

CDR3 nucleotide sequence: TGTGCCTCTCTAGAATCTACCTACGAGCAGTACTTC. This sequence encodes CASLESTYEQYF. The genes are TRBV30 and TRBJ2-7, with D unresolved. The V end lost 7 bases, the J end lost 2 bases, and 12 bases lay between the germline ends. This CDR3 spans 12 amino acids. Germline-derived CDR1 and CDR2 are GTSNPN and SVGIG (reference sequence).

The CDR3, as DNA: TGCGCCAGCAGCTTGGCCCGGGTGGGGGACACCTACGAGCAGTACTTC. Its protein is CASSLARVGDTYEQYF. The chain couples TRBV5-1 to TRBJ2-7; D is perhaps TRBD1 (6 bases). CDR1 is SGHRS, CDR2 YFSETQ, per germline. Trimming took 0 bases from V and 2 from J, leaving 15 bases between them. This CDR3 is built from 16 residues.

Only one count was recorded for this clone. This sequence joins TRBV7-8 and TRBJ2-1, with TRBD1 matching 7 bases. J lost 6 bases, V lost 4 bases, and 15 bases had no gene match. This CDR3 region has 17 residues. Germline CDR1 is SGHVS and CDR2 is FQNEAQ. This CDR3 is CASSSRIQGVSVNEQFF. The DNA for the CDR3 is TGTGCCAGCAGCTCCCGGATCCAGGGGGTTAGTGTCAATGAGCAGTTCTTC.

The chain carries TRBV6-6 and TRBJ2-3; D is ambiguous. Looked up from germline, CDR1 is MNHNY and CDR2 is SVGAGI (reference sequence). The V and J ends lost 2 bases and 0 bases respectively, with 12 bases between them. The CDR3 is made up of 16 amino acids. Here the CDR3 DNA reads TGTGCCAGCAGTTACACGCTTAGCTCTAGCACAGATACGCAGTATTTT. It is translated as CASSYTLSSSTDTQYF.

CDR3 bases: TGTGCCAGCAGCCCACCGGGACAGGGGCACACCGGGGAGCTGTTTTTT. Encoded protein: CASSPPGQGHTGELFF. The chain has TRBV7-9 and TRBJ2-2; 10 bases are a match to TRBD1. Germline CDR1 reads SEHNR; CDR2 reads FQNEAQ (reference sequence). The CDR3 runs to 16 residues. Losses at the gene ends were 5 bases for V and 3 bases for J; bases not matched to a gene: 6.

The chain recombines TRBV5-1 with TRBJ1-5; D is unresolved. Trimming shortened V by 1 base and J by 15 bases, and 17 bases separated the two germline ends. CDR1 is SGHRS, CDR2 YFSETQ, per germline. This CDR3 has 13 amino acids. The CDR3 DNA follows: TGCGCCAGCAGCTTGCAGCGCAGGCGGGGTAGGCATTTT. The encoded protein is CASSLQRRRGRHF.

The chain joins TRBV7-6 to TRBJ2-3; D ambiguous. The CDR3 consists of 12 residues. CDR1 is SGHVS, CDR2 FNYEAQ, per germline. The V gene lost 8 bases and the J gene lost 4 bases, with 10 bases spanning the gap. CDR3 region: CASRAGSDTQYF. For the CDR3, the DNA is TGTGCCAGCCGCGCCGGGTCAGATACGCAGTATTTT.

The genes are TRBV15 and TRBJ2-2, with TRBD2 identical over 11 bases. This CDR3 is built from 17 residues. Germline CDR1 LNHNV, CDR2 YYDKDF (reference sequence). J gave up 7 bases and V 1 base, and 8 bases lay outside the gene matches. The CDR3 sequence is CATSRALAGGQDGELFF. In DNA form, the CDR3 reads TGTGCCACCAGCAGAGCCTTAGCGGGGGGGCAGGACGGGGAGCTGTTTTTT. Variable domain in full (rest from reference TRBV15 and TRBJ2-2): DAMVIQNPRYQVTQFGKPVTLSCSQTLNHNVMYWYQQKSSQAPKLLFHYYDKDFNNEADTPDNFQSRRPNTSFCFLDIRSPGLGDTAMYLCATSRALAGGQDGELFFGEGSRLTVL.

The chain links TRBV5-6 to TRBJ1-2; D not certain. The CDR3 length is 14 residues. Germline CDR1 reads SGHDT; CDR2 reads YYEEEE. Trimming cost V 2 bases and J 4 bases, with 12 bases left between them. The CDR3 here is CASSLLLLSYGYTF. The CDR3 nucleotides read TGTGCCAGCAGCTTACTTCTTTTGTCCTATGGCTACACCTTC.

The chain carries TRBV4-1 and TRBJ1-3; no clear D gene. Germline V gives CDR1 MGHRA, CDR2 YSYEKL. The V and J ends lost 1 base and 4 bases respectively, with 5 bases between them. The CDR3 runs 13 residues. CDR3 region: CASSQVPGNTIYF. CDR3 DNA sequence: TGCGCCAGCAGCCAAGTGCCCGGAAACACCATATATTTT.

The chain carries TRBV6-5 and TRBJ2-1; D is possibly TRBD1 (6 bases). CDR1 and CDR2 from the germline V gene are MNHEY and SVGAGI. V shed 5 bases and J shed 8 bases, with 13 bases lying between them. This CDR3 region has 13 residues. Here the CDR3 DNA reads TGTGCCAGCAGTAACAGGGAACGGGATGAGCAGTTCTTC. Encoded protein: CASSNRERDEQFF.

V and J are TRBV27 and TRBJ2-7; 7 nucleotides match TRBD2. Germline trimming cut 7 bases from V and 2 bases from J; bases unmatched to any gene: 8. There are 14 residues in the CDR3. Germline values: CDR1 MNHEY, CDR2 SMNVEV (reference sequence). DNA for the CDR3: TGTGCCAGCACTACCTTGGGGGGGGCCTACGAGCAGTACTTC. This sequence encodes CASTTLGGAYEQYF.

This clone was recorded once. The chain uses TRBV29-1 and TRBJ1-1, with a weak D call TRBD1 (6 bases). Looked up from germline, CDR1 is SQVTM and CDR2 is ANQGSEA. The CDR3 length is 13 residues. V lost 6 bases, J lost 4 bases, and 15 bases lay in between. The CDR3 loop reads CSVTTGGPTEAFF. The CDR3 DNA reads TGCAGCGTCACCACTGGGGGGCCCACTGAAGCTTTCTTT.

CDR3 in DNA: TGTGCCAGCGAGACAGGATTGAACACTGAAGCTTTCTTT. Its protein product is CASETGLNTEAFF. The V call is TRBV19, the J call TRBJ1-1, with a tentative D call TRBD1 (6 bases). Germline V gene data show CDR1 as LNHDA and CDR2 as SQIVND (reference sequence). Trimming took 9 bases from V and 0 from J, leaving 11 bases between them. The length of the CDR3 is 13 residues.

The CDR3 DNA reads as TGTGCCAGCAGCTCCCCCCTTAAAGAGACCCAGTACTTC. This gives the protein CASSSPLKETQYF. This chain links TRBV7-9 with TRBJ2-5; D is uncertain. Germline V lookup: CDR1 SEHNR, CDR2 FQNEAQ (reference sequence). With 4 bases removed from V and 3 bases from J, the gap between germline ends came to 9 bases. The CDR3 covers 13 residues.

A remark on this clone: One end of the junction varies from germline; a read error may be responsible. The rearrangement joins TRBV27 to TRBJ1-1; D call uncertain. CDR3 length equals 13 residues. Per the germline V gene, CDR1 is MNHEY and CDR2 is SMNVEV (reference sequence). The CDR3 nucleotides are TGTGCCAGCAGTCCACTTGACTGGGAGAAGTGGGTCTTT. Translated, it gives CASSPLDWEKWVF.

This chain connects TRBV10-2 to TRBJ1-3; D unclear. V was pared by 5 bases and J by 4 bases, with 9 bases between. This CDR3 region has 13 residues. The germline V gene encodes CDR1 WSHSY and CDR2 SAAADI. Here the CDR3 DNA reads TGCGCCAGCAGTCGTGAGTTCGGAAACACCATATATTTT. This encodes CASSREFGNTIYF.

The chain recombines TRBV27 with TRBJ2-3; 9 bases are a match to TRBD2. This CDR3 region has 16 residues. From germline, CDR1 is MNHEY and CDR2 SMNVEV (reference sequence). Trimming removed 2 bases from V and 2 bases from J; junction bases left unmatched: 5. The CDR3 DNA reads as TGTGCCAGCAGTTTACCCAGCGGGGGGTACACAGATACGCAGTATTTT. Translation gives CASSLPSGGYTDTQYF.

Notes on this clone: A read error may produce the germline difference seen at one junction end. This chain links TRBV7-9 with TRBJ2-7; the D gene is possibly TRBD2 (5 bases). The CDR3 is made up of 13 amino acids. Germline values: CDR1 SEHNR, CDR2 FQNEAQ (reference sequence). This CDR3 is CASSSPGSPEPDF. DNA of the CDR3: TGTGCCAGCAGCTCCCCGGGATCCCCGGAGCCGGACTTC.

The V call is TRBV6-1, the J call TRBJ2-1, with TRBD2 matching 11 bases. V shed 4 bases and J 8 bases; nucleotides not matched to a gene: 7. Germline V CDR1 and CDR2: MNHNS, SASEGT. The CDR3 extends over 15 amino acids. This CDR3 is CASSGYSGGADEQFF. DNA of the CDR3: TGTGCCAGCAGTGGGTATAGCGGGGGGGCAGATGAGCAGTTCTTC.

The chain links TRBV13 to TRBJ2-7; 10 nucleotides match TRBD1. The CDR3 sequence is 13 residues long. Trimming removed 4 bases from V and 4 bases from J; junction bases left unmatched: 1. Germline V gene lookup returns CDR1 PRHDT and CDR2 FYEKMQ (reference sequence). In DNA form, the CDR3 reads TGTGCCAGCAGCTGGACAGGGGGTTACGAGCAGTACTTC. Translating gives CASSWTGGYEQYF.